The entry that follows covers one T cell receptor (beta chain) sequence. Its antigen is as yet unknown. Through a sample-barcoded 5' primer and a J-beta primer mix, a second PCR was run for roughly 7 to 12 cycles. Template switching added a 12-random-nucleotide identifier to every cDNA molecule. TCRdb re-analysed the 5' RACE reads in MiXCR, keeping a single row per CDR3 protein. The sample yields about 1.6 million distinct CDR3 sequences, roughly a third seen once. Those donating, healthy Caucasian individuals from Russia, were aged roughly 6 to 95. At least 5 micrograms of total RNA were extracted per sample. Germline lookup yields CDR1 LGHNT and CDR2 FRNRAP. V trimming: 0 bases; J trimming: 4 bases; junction bases outside the gene matches: 9. This CDR3 is built from 16 residues. The entry originates in a study of blood T cells in healthy people across ages. Findings of the study overall: As age increased, TCR beta diversity per million T cells fell in a roughly linear fashion.

This clonotype was sampled from a woman in her 30s in good health. The chain combines TRBV12-5 with TRBJ2-7; 7 bases are shared with TRBD1. What was sequenced was blood. CDR3 DNA: TGTGCTAGTGGTTTGGTACGGGGACAGTTAGTTTACGAGCAGTACTTC. Its translation is CASGLVRGQLVYEQYF.